The next 12 T cell receptor beta chains were all read from a single sample in a study of OX40 agonist ivuxolimab in advanced cancers. The protocol was immunoSEQ multiplex PCR, while the TCRdb copy is restricted to in-frame clones and leaves out a portion. In the table there are 80,000 to 100,000 clones, around 87% of which are singletons. The source material was CD4+ or CD8+ T cells sorted from blood, sampled in a trial of the OX40 agonist ivuxolimab. All receptors come from an adult with an advanced solid tumor such as melanoma, head and neck, liver or kidney cancer.

This rearrangement joins TRBV11-3 to TRBJ2-3; tentative D call: TRBD1 (5 bases). The germline V gene encodes CDR1 SGHNT and CDR2 YENEEA. V lost 5 bases, J lost 3 bases, and 24 bases lay in between. The CDR3 has 18 residues. DNA of the CDR3: TGTGCCAGCAGCCCCCCAACCGTTCGTCAAGGGGTGACAGATACGCAGTATTTT. Encoded protein: CASSPPTVRQGVTDTQYF.

This clone is a singleton in its sample. The chain employs TRBV19 and TRBJ1-2; D remains ambiguous. Germline values: CDR1 LNHDA, CDR2 SQIVND (reference sequence). This CDR3 has 13 amino acids. Trimming took off 8 bases at V and 2 bases at J, with 12 bases between the two ends. In DNA, the CDR3 is TGTGCCAGTTACAGTATGGCCAACTATGGCTACACCTTC. It translates to CASYSMANYGYTF.

The gene calls are TRBV28 and TRBJ1-2; D is perhaps TRBD1 (5 bases). V was shortened by 5 bases and J by 5 bases, with 18 bases between the two germline ends. Looked up from germline, CDR1 is MDHEN and CDR2 is SYDVKM. CDR3 length: 15 residues. The CDR3 DNA follows: TGTGCCAGCAGTCCCCCGCGGGGCATTACGTATGGCTACACCTTC. It codes for CASSPPRGITYGYTF.

CDR3: CASSLRAGTGRPEQYF. CDR3 sequence (DNA): TGTGCCAGCAGCTTGAGGGCCGGGACAGGGAGGCCCGAGCAGTACTTC. The J gene is TRBJ2-7, the V gene TRBV27, with 9 bases identical to TRBD1. This CDR3 comprises 16 residues. Germline lookup yields CDR1 MNHEY and CDR2 SMNVEV (reference sequence). V lost 6 bases to trimming and J lost 6 bases; unmatched junction nucleotides: 15.

The J gene is TRBJ2-1, the V gene TRBV5-1; TRBD1 might be the D (5 bases). Trimming removed 3 bases at V and 4 bases at J, with 11 bases between. The V gene's germline CDR1 is SGHRS and CDR2 YFSETQ. The CDR3 spans 14 residues. The CDR3 sequence is CASSSVGAYNEQFF. The CDR3 DNA is TGCGCCAGCAGCTCGGTTGGGGCTTACAATGAGCAGTTCTTC.

The genes are TRBV29-1 and TRBJ2-7; tentative D call: TRBD2 (6 bases). The germline V gene has CDR1 SQVTM and CDR2 ANQGSEA. Trimming pared 5 bases from V and 6 bases from J, leaving 14 bases between. CDR3 length: 12 residues. The CDR3 DNA is TGCAGCGTTCTCCGGACTACCAGCGAGCAGTACTTC. The encoded protein is CSVLRTTSEQYF.

V usage is TRBV7-9 and J usage is TRBJ2-3; 14 positions match TRBD2. V shed 6 bases and J 0 bases; nucleotides not matched to a gene: 8. CDR3 length equals 18 residues. Germline V gives CDR1 SEHNR, CDR2 FQNEAQ (reference sequence). The CDR3 protein is CASRSGLAGEASTDTQYF. The CDR3 DNA sequence: TGTGCCAGCAGGTCGGGACTAGCGGGGGAAGCTAGCACAGATACGCAGTATTTT.

This clone was picked up one time. The rearrangement joins TRBV7-6 to TRBJ2-2; D uncertain. Trimming removed 5 bases from V and 5 bases from J, with 6 bases in between. The CDR3 has 12 residues. Germline V gene data show CDR1 as SGHVS and CDR2 as FNYEAQ. The CDR3 loop reads CASSTRTGELFF. CDR3 in DNA: TGTGCCAGCAGCACGCGTACCGGGGAGCTGTTTTTT.

The chain links TRBV10-3 to TRBJ1-2; D ambiguous. CDR1 ENHRY and CDR2 SYGVKD come from the germline V gene. The CDR3 runs 16 residues. V was pared by 0 bases and J by 7 bases, with 18 bases between. The CDR3 is CAISESTKSLLAGYTF. For the CDR3, the DNA is TGTGCCATCAGTGAGTCGACCAAGTCCTTACTGGCTGGCTACACCTTC.

V is TRBV5-1 and J is TRBJ1-1; 7 bases align to TRBD1. The CDR3 extends over 14 amino acids. J lost 4 bases, V lost 4 bases, and 7 bases had no gene match. CDR1 and CDR2 from the germline V gene are SGHRS and YFSETQ. CDR3 in DNA: TGCGCCAGCAGCAACTCGAGGGACAGCACTGAAGCTTTCTTT. Amino acids: CASSNSRDSTEAFF. The variable domain in full, completed from reference TRBV5-1 and TRBJ1-1, reads KAGVTQTPRYLIKTRGQQVTLSCSPISGHRSVSWYQQTPGQGLQFLFEYFSETQRNKGNFPGRFSGRQFSNSRSEMNVSTLELGDSALYLCASSNSRDSTEAFFGQGTRLTVV.

The V gene is TRBV11-1, the J gene TRBJ1-1; D is unresolved. Looked up from germline, CDR1 is SGHAT and CDR2 is FQDESV (reference sequence). V was cut by 5 bases and J by 7 bases, with 17 bases left in between. The CDR3 is made up of 14 amino acids. The DNA for the CDR3 is TGTGCCAGCAGCCTAAGATTTGTCCCGTATGAAGCTTTCTTT. Translated, it gives CASSLRFVPYEAFF.

V and J are TRBV9 and TRBJ2-2; 7 nucleotides match TRBD2. Unmatched junction bases numbered 5, after V lost 0 bases and J lost 3 bases. The CDR3 totals 16 residues. Germline V gene lookup returns CDR1 SGDLS and CDR2 YYNGEE. Written as DNA, the CDR3 is TGTGCCAGCAGCGTAGAAAGCGGGGTCCACACCGGGGAGCTGTTTTTT. Translated: CASSVESGVHTGELFF.